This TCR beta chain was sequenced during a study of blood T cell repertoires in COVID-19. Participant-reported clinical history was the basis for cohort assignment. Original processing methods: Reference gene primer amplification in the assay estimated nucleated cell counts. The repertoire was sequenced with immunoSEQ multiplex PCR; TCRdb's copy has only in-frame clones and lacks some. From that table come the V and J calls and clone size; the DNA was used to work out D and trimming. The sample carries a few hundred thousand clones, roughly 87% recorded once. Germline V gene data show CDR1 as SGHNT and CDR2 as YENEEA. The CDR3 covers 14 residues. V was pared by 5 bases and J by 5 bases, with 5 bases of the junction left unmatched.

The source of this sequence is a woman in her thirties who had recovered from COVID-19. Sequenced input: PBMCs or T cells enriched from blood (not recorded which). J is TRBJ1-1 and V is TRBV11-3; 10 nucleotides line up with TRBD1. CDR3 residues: CASSTDRGRTEAFF. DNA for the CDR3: TGTGCCAGCAGCACAGACAGGGGGCGAACTGAAGCTTTCTTT.